The clone carrying this T cell receptor (beta chain) was seen only a few times. The antigen is not known. In the source study's methods: Matches to published virus-specific TCRB sequences were rare among patient CD8+ clones larger than 1%. Repertoires were generated with immunoSEQ multiplex PCR, while TCRdb's copy carries only in-frame clones and drops some. V and J calls and clone size are those listed in that table; D and trimming were worked out from the DNA. The repertoire holds some 17,000 clones, with 78% as singletons. The data stem from a study of somatic mutations in cytotoxic T cells in rheumatoid arthritis. For the study at large: A roughly 32 ml EDTA sample of patient blood was drawn right after diagnosis, before any treatment.

Points from the study as a whole: Compared with age-matched healthy controls, rheumatoid arthritis patients did not differ significantly in CD8+ T-cell clonality.

The CDR3 contains 16 residues. Between the trimmed V and J ends, which lost 6 bases and 5 bases, there was a span of 22 bases. Germline V gene data show CDR1 as WSHSY and CDR2 as SAAADI. Sequenced input: CD8+ T cells sorted from blood. This clonotype originated in an adult with rheumatoid arthritis. The genes are TRBV10-2 and TRBJ1-2; possible D gene TRBD1, 6 bases. The CDR3 DNA reads TGCGCCAGCAGGAATCCAGGGGAATCGGACCTATATGGCTACACCTTC. This codes for CASRNPGESDLYGYTF.